What follows are 18 T cell receptor beta chains derived from one specimen sequenced in a study of CD8 T cells in Susac syndrome. A quantity of about 0.45 to 1 ug RNA underwent reverse transcription using random hexamers. TCRdb redid the calling of the immunoSEQ multiplex PCR reads with MiXCR, one entry per CDR3 protein. The data hold about 440,000 distinct CDR3 sequences, with more than 80% observed a single time. The sequencing input was CD8+ T cells from PBMCs. These TCRs come from a human donor with multiple sclerosis.

The table lists this clonotype with a count of one. The chain uses TRBV4-1 and TRBJ1-5; a weak D match, TRBD1 (5 bases). Trimming shortened V by 4 bases and J by 3 bases, and 7 bases separated the two germline ends. Germline V lookup: CDR1 MGHRA, CDR2 YSYEKL. CDR3 length: 13 residues. CDR3 bases: TGCGCCAGCAGCCGGGGGGACAATCAGCCCCAGCATTTT. This encodes CASSRGDNQPQHF.

This chain joins TRBV12-3 or TRBV12-4 and TRBJ2-5; no firm D call. The length of the CDR3 is 11 residues. Trimming took 6 bases from V and 5 from J, leaving 7 bases between them. This CDR3 reads CASSRVETQYF. DNA of the CDR3: TGTGCCAGCAGCCGGGTGGAGACCCAGTACTTC.

The chain combines TRBV6-1 with TRBJ1-4, with TRBD1 as a possible D gene (5 bases). Germline CDR1 reads MNHNS; CDR2 reads SASEGT. V was trimmed by 7 bases and J by 5 bases, leaving 14 bases between them. The CDR3 extends over 14 amino acids. The CDR3 coding sequence is TGTGCCAGCACGTCCGGGACGGAAAATGAAAAACTGTTTTTT. Translated: CASTSGTENEKLFF.

The J gene is TRBJ2-3, the V gene TRBV5-5; D might be TRBD1 (6 bases). There are 15 residues in the CDR3. V gave up 2 bases and J gave up 4 bases, with 14 bases separating them. The germline V gene encodes CDR1 SGHKS and CDR2 YYEKEE (reference sequence). As DNA, the CDR3 is TGTGCCAGCAGCTTAGGGGCCAACAGGGCAGATACGCAGTATTTT. As protein: CASSLGANRADTQYF. Full variable domain (outside the CDR3, taken from reference TRBV5-5 and TRBJ2-3): DAGVTQSPTHLIKTRGQQVTLRCSPISGHKSVSWYQQVLGQGPQFIFQYYEKEERGRGNFPDRFSARQFPNYSSELNVNALLLGDSALYLCASSLGANRADTQYFGPGTRLTVL.

This clonotype appeared a few times. The V call is TRBV5-6, the J call TRBJ1-1; D gene unclear. Trimming removed 4 bases from V and 5 bases from J, with 9 bases in between. CDR1 and CDR2 from the germline V gene are SGHDT and YYEEEE. CDR3 length: 12 amino acids. The DNA of the CDR3 is TGTGCCAGCAGCGCGGTCGGGACTGAAGCTTTCTTT. Protein product: CASSAVGTEAFF.

The chain recombines TRBV7-7 with TRBJ2-5; 10 bases line up with TRBD1. The CDR3 sequence is 16 residues long. V trimming: 5 bases; J trimming: 5 bases; junction bases outside the gene matches: 11. Germline V gene data show CDR1 as SSHAT and CDR2 as FNYEAQ (reference sequence). DNA of the CDR3: TGTGCCAGCAGCCCCTGGACAGGGGGGGTAGGGGAGACCCAGTACTTC. Amino acids: CASSPWTGGVGETQYF. Drawing the rest from reference TRBV7-7 and TRBJ2-5, the complete variable domain is GAGVSQSPRYKVTKRGQDVTLRCDPISSHATLYWYQQALGQGPEFLTYFNYEAQPDKSGLPSDRFSAERPEGSISTLTIQRTEQRDSAMYRCASSPWTGGVGETQYFGPGTRLLVL.

With regard to this clonotype: The junction and the germline gene differ at one end; a read error may be behind it. The chain joins TRBV19 to TRBJ1-5; possibly TRBD1 for D (5 bases). Germline CDR1 LNHDA, CDR2 SQIVND (reference sequence). This CDR3 has 13 residues. The CDR3 loop reads CASSGDYYQSQHF. CDR3 bases: TGTGCCAGTAGTGGGGACTACTATCAGTCCCAGCATTTT.

The chain couples TRBV4-1 to TRBJ2-5; TRBD2 matches 8 bases. The CDR3 spans 16 residues. After removal of 5 bases from V and 3 bases from J, the junction contained 11 bases not matched to a gene. CDR1 MGHRA and CDR2 YSYEKL come from the germline V gene. CDR3 region: CASSARAGVGEETQYF. CDR3 bases: TGCGCCAGCAGCGCTCGAGCGGGGGTTGGGGAAGAGACCCAGTACTTC.

The chain uses TRBV30 and TRBJ1-3; no clear D gene. V gave up 4 bases and J gave up 4 bases, with 8 bases separating them. CDR1 GTSNPN and CDR2 SVGIG come from the germline V gene (reference sequence). The CDR3 contains 12 residues. CDR3 nucleotides: TGTGCCTGGAACCTAGCAGGAAACACCATATATTTT. As protein: CAWNLAGNTIYF.

The gene calls are TRBV5-6 and TRBJ1-1, with TRBD1 matching over 7 bases. V dropped 4 bases and J dropped 0; count of bases not matched to a gene: 9. There are 16 residues in the CDR3. Germline loops: CDR1 SGHDT, CDR2 YYEEEE. In DNA, the CDR3 is TGTGCCAGCAGCCCTCGGAGGGACAGAGTGAACACTGAAGCTTTCTTT. Translated: CASSPRRDRVNTEAFF.

The CDR3 nucleotides read TGCGCCAGCAGTGAGTCGGGAGCACCACCCCTCCACTTT. Translated: CASSESGAPPLHF. V usage is TRBV10-2 and J usage is TRBJ1-6; D is uncertain. The length of the CDR3 is 13 residues. Germline V gene sequence: CDR1 WSHSY, CDR2 SAAADI. Trimming left V 0 bases short and J 11 bases short, with 8 bases between.

V is TRBV4-1 and J is TRBJ1-6; possible D gene TRBD1, 6 bases. Trimming took 4 bases from V and 8 from J, leaving 18 bases between them. This CDR3 comprises 16 residues. CDR1 and CDR2 from the germline V gene are MGHRA and YSYEKL. Written as DNA, the CDR3 is TGCGCCAGCAGCCTACGGAGGGGGAGTTTGGATTCACCCCTCCACTTT. Amino acid sequence: CASSLRRGSLDSPLHF.

V usage is TRBV19 and J usage is TRBJ1-5; D gene ambiguous. Germline V gene data show CDR1 as LNHDA and CDR2 as SQIVND (reference sequence). V was clipped by 2 bases and J by 1 base, with 6 bases between them. The CDR3 runs 14 residues. The CDR3 DNA follows: TGTGCCAGTAGTATATCCCTGAGCAATCAGCCCCAGCATTTT. Its protein product is CASSISLSNQPQHF.

The sample holds one count of this clonotype. The genes are TRBV14 and TRBJ1-2, with D perhaps matching TRBD1 (5 bases). Trimming took 3 bases from V and 3 from J, leaving 14 bases between them. The CDR3 has 15 amino acids. Germline V lookup: CDR1 SGHDN, CDR2 FVKESK. CDR3 protein: CASSQGTPRHYGYTF. The DNA for the CDR3 is TGTGCCAGCAGCCAGGGGACGCCCCGGCACTATGGCTACACCTTC.

The J gene is TRBJ1-1, the V gene TRBV27, with a possible D match to TRBD1 (6 bases). V dropped 2 bases and J dropped 0 bases, with 19 bases sitting between them. The germline CDR1 and CDR2 sequences are MNHEY and SMNVEV (reference sequence). The CDR3 has 18 residues. The CDR3 nucleotides read TGTGCCAGCAGTTTAATTTTTCGGGGGCGAAAGATGAACACTGAAGCTTTCTTT. Its protein is CASSLIFRGRKMNTEAFF.

The chain joins TRBV27 to TRBJ2-5, with D maybe TRBD2 (7 bases). CDR3 length: 16 amino acids. Germline V gene data show CDR1 as MNHEY and CDR2 as SMNVEV (reference sequence). V gave up 8 bases and J gave up 1 base, with 20 bases separating them. CDR3 sequence reads: CASHSGGGGLQETQYF. The CDR3 nucleotides are TGTGCCAGCCATAGCGGAGGGGGGGGTCTCCAAGAGACCCAGTACTTC.

This chain uses TRBV28 with TRBJ2-3; 11 bases map to TRBD2. V lost 1 base, J lost 4 bases, and 19 bases stayed unmatched. The CDR3 is 21 residues long. The germline gives CDR1 MDHEN, CDR2 SYDVKM. DNA for the CDR3: TGTGCCAGCAGTTTATTCACTCGGCCGGCCGGTGCTAGCGGGAGGCCAGATACGCAGTATTTT. Its protein product is CASSLFTRPAGASGRPDTQYF.

The chain is built from TRBV12-5 and TRBJ1-2; TRBD1 aligns across 11 bases. Germline V lookup: CDR1 LGHNT, CDR2 FRNRAP. V shed 1 base and J 0 bases; nucleotides not matched to a gene: 13. The CDR3 runs to 20 residues. This CDR3 reads CASGLGPSFGQGAANYGYTF. The DNA of the CDR3 is TGTGCTAGTGGTTTGGGACCTTCCTTTGGACAGGGGGCAGCTAACTATGGCTACACCTTC.